This is a list of T cell receptor beta chains from one sample in a study of cytomegalovirus exposure and HLA in healthy donors. The table came from immunoSEQ multiplex PCR; TCRdb's copy has only in-frame clones and leaves some out. The data contain more than 150,000 clones, 65% to 90% of them singletons. The sample comprised PBMCs. Receptors were obtained from a man in his forties in good health and CMV-seropositive. Each CDR3 is given with its conserved first and last residue. A D gene is named only where the DNA matches it firmly. Clone size appears in some rows only: once, few, many, or a class for an expanded clone.

CDR3 protein | CDR3 DNA | CDR3 length | J gene | V gene | D gene | clone size
CASSQEGGIEGGFNYGYTF | TGTGCCAGCAGCCAAGAGGGGGGAATTGAGGGAGGTTTCAACTATGGCTACACCTTC | 19 | TRBJ1-2 | TRBV4-2 | NA | few
CASSFPRPTYNEQFF | TGCGCCAGCAGCTTCCCGAGGCCTACCTACAATGAGCAGTTCTTC | 15 | TRBJ2-1 | TRBV5-1 | NA | NA
CASSQGQGTNYGYTF | TGCGCCAGCAGCCAAGGACAGGGTACAAACTATGGCTACACCTTC | 15 | TRBJ1-2 | TRBV4-1 | TRBD1 | NA
CASTLLDRPIYGYTF | TGTGCCAGCACCCTACTGGACAGGCCGATCTATGGCTACACCTTC | 15 | TRBJ1-2 | TRBV6-1 | TRBD1 | NA
CASSQEDRVPGEAFF | TGCGCCAGCAGCCAAGAAGACCGAGTACCGGGAGAAGCTTTCTTT | 15 | TRBJ1-1 | TRBV4-3 | NA | NA
CASSLVEGREQYF | TGTGCCAGCAGCTTGGTCGAGGGAAGAGAGCAGTACTTC | 13 | TRBJ2-7 | TRBV5-6 | NA | NA
CASFKDRAGTEAFF | TGTGCCAGCTTTAAAGACAGGGCTGGTACTGAAGCTTTCTTT | 14 | TRBJ1-1 | TRBV4-2 | TRBD1 | NA
CASSSGVVYGEQYF | TGTGCCAGCAGTTCGGGGGTAGTTTATGGCGAGCAGTACTTC | 14 | TRBJ2-7 | TRBV27 | NA | NA
CASSTGQAAYEQYF | TGTGCCAGCAGTACGGGACAGGCAGCCTACGAGCAGTACTTC | 14 | TRBJ2-7 | TRBV6-1 | TRBD1 | NA
CASSDIQNNEQFF | TGTGCCAGCAGTGACATACAGAACAATGAGCAGTTCTTC | 13 | TRBJ2-1 | TRBV6-4 | NA | NA
CASSGMDRGQSVRYEQYF | TGTGCCAGCAGTGGCATGGACAGGGGGCAAAGTGTTCGGTACGAGCAGTACTTC | 18 | TRBJ2-7 | TRBV2 | TRBD1 | NA
CASSVVPGDTEAFF | TGTGCCAGCAGCGTAGTACCAGGGGACACTGAAGCTTTCTTT | 14 | TRBJ1-1 | TRBV9 | NA | NA
CASSYSGQAKTEAFF | TGTGCCAGCAGTTACAGCGGACAGGCAAAGACTGAAGCTTTCTTT | 15 | TRBJ1-1 | TRBV6-5 | TRBD1 | NA
CASSPSGQGIYNEQFF | TGTGCCAGCAGTCCCTCGGGACAGGGGATCTACAATGAGCAGTTCTTC | 16 | TRBJ2-1 | TRBV28 | TRBD1 | NA
CASSIRDDEQFF | TGTGCCAGTAGTATTCGCGATGATGAGCAGTTCTTC | 12 | TRBJ2-1 | TRBV19 | NA | NA
CASSLERLMNHEQYF | TGTGCCAGCAGCTTAGAAAGACTAATGAATCACGAGCAGTACTTC | 15 | TRBJ2-7 | TRBV7-2 | NA | NA
CATQGSGEKLFF | TGTGCCACCCAGGGCTCTGGGGAAAAACTGTTTTTT | 12 | TRBJ1-4 | TRBV7-8 | NA | NA
CASSNRGRNYGYTF | TGTGCCAGCAGCAACAGGGGGCGCAACTATGGCTACACCTTC | 14 | TRBJ1-2 | TRBV21-1 | NA | NA
CASSFSREGSNEQFF | TGTGCCAGCAGCTTTTCACGAGAGGGCTCTAATGAGCAGTTCTTC | 15 | TRBJ2-1 | TRBV9 | NA | NA
CASSYSGGPSYEQYF | TGTGCCAGCAGTTACTCGGGGGGGCCCTCCTACGAGCAGTACTTC | 15 | TRBJ2-7 | TRBV6-6 | NA | NA
CASSSSDSTSRGYTF | TGTGCCAGCAGCTCATCAGACTCAACTAGCCGTGGCTACACCTTC | 15 | TRBJ1-2 | TRBV7-2 | NA | NA
CASSLRTGEAYEQYF | TGTGCCAGCAGCCTAAGGACAGGGGAAGCCTACGAGCAGTACTTC | 15 | TRBJ2-7 | TRBV7-2 | TRBD1 | NA
CASSRGRANSPLHF | TGCGCCAGCAGCAGAGGCAGAGCTAATTCACCCCTCCACTTT | 14 | TRBJ1-6 | TRBV4-3 | NA | NA
CASSFLTGTEAFF | TGTGCCAGCAGCTTTTTGACAGGCACTGAAGCTTTCTTT | 13 | TRBJ1-1 | TRBV7-9 | NA | few
CASSPLASLGEQYF | TGTGCCAGCAGCCCCCTCGCTAGTCTCGGCGAGCAGTACTTC | 14 | TRBJ2-7 | TRBV7-2 | NA | NA